The 27 T cell receptor beta chains presented below share a single source sample, sequenced in a study of T cell repertoires in cytomegalovirus infection. TCRdb analysed the reads with MiXCR anew, one entry per CDR3 protein. The table has around 94,000 distinct CDR3 sequences, approximately 16% seen once. The material sequenced was PBMCs. These receptors all come from a human donor in good health (CMV status not recorded). Some clones in this sample may be carry-over from other donors' samples.

The rearrangement links TRBV5-6 to TRBJ1-2; D is uncertain. Germline V gives CDR1 SGHDT, CDR2 YYEEEE. V was shortened by 1 base and J by 0 bases, with 7 bases between the two germline ends. The CDR3 is 14 residues long. The CDR3 DNA reads TGTGCCAGCAGCTTGACCGAACCTAACTATGGCTACACCTTC. Translated, it gives CASSLTEPNYGYTF.

The chain is built from TRBV2 and TRBJ1-2; TRBD1 agrees at 10 bases. This CDR3 has 13 residues. J lost 7 bases, V lost 6 bases, and 5 bases had no gene match. Germline V gene sequence: CDR1 SNHLY, CDR2 FYNNEI. The CDR3 region is CASSPGTGAGYTF. DNA of the CDR3: TGTGCCAGCAGCCCCGGGACAGGGGCTGGCTACACCTTC.

This clonotype occurred a few times. The gene calls are TRBV10-3 and TRBJ1-5, with a possible D match to TRBD1 (5 bases). CDR3 length equals 17 residues. Germline V gives CDR1 ENHRY, CDR2 SYGVKD. Trimming left V 0 bases short and J 0 bases short, with 12 bases between. CDR3 amino acids: CAISESRGLNSNQPQHF. The CDR3 DNA is TGTGCCATCAGTGAGTCGAGGGGACTGAATAGCAATCAGCCCCAGCATTTT.

In regard to this clonotype: A read error may explain this, as a much larger clone is one base away. The CDR3 does not end in the conserved phenylalanine or tryptophan, so this is likely a read error. This sequence joins TRBV10-3 and TRBJ2-7; tentatively, D is TRBD1 (6 bases). V was shortened by 0 bases and J by 2 bases, with 8 bases between the two germline ends. Germline lookup yields CDR1 ENHRY and CDR2 SYGVKD. The CDR3 has 14 amino acids. CDR3 loop: CAISESGDTYEQYL. DNA for the CDR3: TGTGCCATCAGTGAGTCGGGGGACACCTACGAGCAGTACTTA.

Only a few counts were recorded for this clonotype. V is TRBV7-2 and J is TRBJ2-3; tentative D call: TRBD2 (6 bases). Germline CDR1 reads SGHTA; CDR2 reads FQGNSA. The CDR3 contains 12 residues. Trimming shortened V by 5 bases and J by 5 bases, and 8 bases separated the two germline ends. This chain's CDR3 is CASSRRGDTQYF. DNA for the CDR3: TGTGCCAGCAGCCGGAGGGGAGATACGCAGTATTTT.

This clonotype was seen many times. V is TRBV7-2 and J is TRBJ2-5, with 8 nucleotides matching TRBD1. The ends lost 3 bases at V and 5 bases at J; junction bases unmatched: 5. Germline values: CDR1 SGHTA, CDR2 FQGNSA. CDR3 length: 14 residues. The CDR3 loop reads CASSFQGAVETQYF. CDR3 coding DNA: TGTGCCAGCAGCTTCCAGGGGGCGGTTGAGACCCAGTACTTC.

This clonotype was recorded many times. The CDR3 bases are TGTGCCAGCAGCTTAGCACAGGGGGGACCCTACGAGCAGTACTTC. This translates into CASSLAQGGPYEQYF. The V gene is TRBV7-2, the J gene TRBJ2-7, with TRBD1 identical over 8 bases. The CDR3 is 15 residues long. Germline V CDR1 and CDR2: SGHTA, FQGNSA. The junction had 3 bases not matched to a gene; V was cut back by 0 bases and J by 2 bases. Using reference TRBV7-2 and TRBJ2-7 for the parts outside the CDR3, the full variable domain is GAGVSQSPSNKVTEKGKDVELRCDPISGHTALYWYRQSLGQGLEFLIYFQGNSAPDKSGLPSDRFSAERTGGSVSTLTIQRTQQEDSAVYLCASSLAQGGPYEQYFGPGTRLTVT.

This clonotype was counted between two and nine times. The V gene is TRBV7-2, the J gene TRBJ1-2; D remains ambiguous. In germline, CDR1 is SGHTA, CDR2 FQGNSA. The CDR3 has 13 amino acids. Trimming removed 5 bases from V and 8 bases from J, with 15 bases in between. CDR3 sequence (DNA): TGTGCCAGCAGCACAAACGGTTTTGAGGGCTACACCTTC. It translates to CASSTNGFEGYTF.

Points on this clonotype: It may be a read error: a sequence one base away is much more abundant. V and J are TRBV4-1 and TRBJ2-5; D remains ambiguous. The DNA end lines up better with TRBJ2-1; the J call may be wrong. CDR1 and CDR2 from the germline V gene are MGHRA and YSYEKL. The CDR3 loop spans 17 amino acids. The DNA of the CDR3 is TGCGCCAGCAGCCAAGATTGGGCGGACCAACTTCAAGAGACCCAGTTCTTC. It codes for CASSQDWADQLQETQFF.

This clonotype was picked up many times. The J gene is TRBJ1-2, the V gene TRBV28, with D tentatively TRBD1 (6 bases). Trimming took off 5 bases at V and 8 bases at J, with 15 bases between the two ends. This CDR3 comprises 13 residues. From germline, CDR1 is MDHEN and CDR2 SYDVKM. The CDR3 protein is CASSPQGSEGYTF. The CDR3, as DNA: TGTGCCAGCAGTCCACAGGGTTCTGAGGGCTACACCTTC.

This clonotype was seen more than once but under ten times. V is TRBV29-1 and J is TRBJ2-5; tentatively, D is TRBD1 (6 bases). Trimming removed 3 bases at V and 5 bases at J, with 13 bases between. Germline-derived CDR1 and CDR2 are SQVTM and ANQGSEA. The CDR3 runs to 13 residues. This CDR3 is CSVDLGGVETQYF. DNA for the CDR3: TGCAGCGTTGATTTAGGGGGTGTTGAGACCCAGTACTTC.

This clonotype was seen repeatedly, ten times or more. This rearrangement joins TRBV7-2 to TRBJ2-4; 11 positions match TRBD2. Trimming removed 5 bases from V and 6 bases from J; junction bases left unmatched: 15. This CDR3 has 18 amino acids. Germline V gene lookup returns CDR1 SGHTA and CDR2 FQGNSA. In DNA form, the CDR3 reads TGTGCCAGCAGCCAGGATCCTCCTAGCGGGGGGTTCAGAAACATTCAGTACTTC. It specifies CASSQDPPSGGFRNIQYF.

In this sample, this clonotype turned up a few times. V and J are TRBV6-5 and TRBJ2-5, with unresolved D. The CDR3 spans 12 residues. The V gene lost 2 bases and the J gene lost 4 bases, with 5 bases spanning the gap. Germline CDR1 reads MNHEY; CDR2 reads SVGAGI. The CDR3 DNA is TGTGCCAGCAGTTACGACGGAGAGACCCAGTACTTC. This encodes CASSYDGETQYF.

This clonotype occurred many times. The chain recombines TRBV7-9 with TRBJ2-7; D is ambiguous. Germline values: CDR1 SEHNR, CDR2 FQNEAQ (reference sequence). The CDR3 is 11 residues long. The ends were cut back, 4 bases at V and 6 bases at J, with 7 bases in the middle. This chain's CDR3 is CASSSSLEQYF. CDR3 nucleotide sequence: TGTGCCAGCAGCTCCTCCCTCGAGCAGTACTTC.

This clonotype was seen at least ten times. The chain links TRBV7-8 to TRBJ2-7; D is perhaps TRBD2 (5 bases). The CDR3 is made up of 15 amino acids. The germline V gene has CDR1 SGHVS and CDR2 FQNEAQ. V gave up 1 base and J gave up 0 bases, with 10 bases separating them. CDR3 residues: CASSLVRVRSYEQYF. The CDR3 DNA reads as TGTGCCAGCAGCTTAGTGCGGGTCCGCTCCTACGAGCAGTACTTC.

The CDR3 coding sequence is TGCAGTGCTAGGACGGCCCCGGACACTAACTATGGCTACACCTTC. Translated: CSARTAPDTNYGYTF. The V and J genes are TRBV20-1 and TRBJ1-2, with D possibly TRBD1 on 5 matching bases. Trimming took off 3 bases at V and 0 bases at J, with 14 bases between the two ends. Germline assignment: CDR1 DFQATT and CDR2 SNEGSKA (reference sequence). The CDR3 is made up of 15 amino acids.

This chain links TRBV5-6 with TRBJ2-3; 7 bases line up with TRBD1. Germline V gene sequence: CDR1 SGHDT, CDR2 YYEEEE. The length of the CDR3 is 14 residues. The trim removed 4 bases at V and 5 bases at J, leaving 7 bases unmatched. CDR3 sequence reads: CASSQDRSGDTQYF. The CDR3 DNA reads TGTGCCAGCAGCCAGGACAGGTCGGGAGATACGCAGTATTTT.

This clonotype was seen many times. The J gene is TRBJ1-2, the V gene TRBV6-9; no clear D gene. CDR3 size: 18 residues. Germline V gene lookup returns CDR1 MNHGY and CDR2 SVAAGI. Trimming took 2 bases from V and 1 from J, leaving 20 bases between them. The CDR3 region is CASSYNCPHDICNYGYTF. Written as DNA, the CDR3 is TGTGCCAGCAGTTATAATTGCCCCCACGACATCTGTAACTATGGCTACACCTTC.

This clonotype was counted only a few times. The gene calls are TRBV4-2 and TRBJ2-7; no clear D. V was cut by 4 bases and J by 5 bases, with 6 bases left in between. Germline loops: CDR1 LGHNA, CDR2 YNFKEQ. The CDR3 extends over 11 amino acids. CDR3 loop: CASSLDDEQYF. Written as DNA, the CDR3 is TGTGCCAGCAGCCTCGACGACGAGCAGTACTTC.

This clonotype showed up many times. The chain uses TRBV12-3 or TRBV12-4 and TRBJ2-6; a weak D match, TRBD1 (5 bases). Trimming shortened V by 3 bases and J by 0 bases, and 15 bases separated the two germline ends. This CDR3 comprises 18 residues. The CDR3 loop is CASSFRVLSDSGANVLTF. The CDR3, as DNA: TGTGCCAGCAGTTTCAGGGTCTTAAGCGACTCTGGGGCCAACGTCCTGACTTTC.

This clonotype has at least ten counts. The genes are TRBV7-2 and TRBJ2-2; TRBD2 agrees at 8 bases. V shed 5 bases, J shed 4 bases, and the junction held 6 bases outside the gene matches. Germline V CDR1 and CDR2: SGHTA, FQGNSA. The CDR3 consists of 15 residues. CDR3 in DNA: TGTGCCAGCAGCCGGGAGGGATCCTCCACCGGGGAGCTGTTTTTT. Its protein is CASSREGSSTGELFF. The whole variable domain, remainder taken from reference TRBV7-2 and TRBJ2-2, is GAGVSQSPSNKVTEKGKDVELRCDPISGHTALYWYRQSLGQGLEFLIYFQGNSAPDKSGLPSDRFSAERTGGSVSTLTIQRTQQEDSAVYLCASSREGSSTGELFFGEGSRLTVL.

There are a few counts of this clonotype. The chain employs TRBV6-6 and TRBJ1-2; D is perhaps TRBD1 (6 bases). This CDR3 is built from 16 residues. With 0 bases removed from V and 4 bases from J, the gap between germline ends came to 15 bases. Germline V gene data show CDR1 as MNHNY and CDR2 as SVGAGI (reference sequence). CDR3 in amino acids: CASSYSRGEGGYGYTF. In DNA, the CDR3 is TGTGCCAGCAGTTACTCAAGGGGGGAGGGGGGCTATGGCTACACCTTC.

This clonotype has a handful of counts. This chain uses TRBV4-2 with TRBJ1-3; D gene uncertain. The CDR3 loop spans 11 amino acids. The germline V and J ends were trimmed by 1 base and 11 bases, with 6 bases remaining between them. Germline V gene lookup returns CDR1 LGHNA and CDR2 YNFKEQ. The CDR3 here is CASSQGRAIYF. CDR3 sequence (DNA): TGTGCCAGCAGCCAAGGGAGGGCCATATATTTT.

This chain links TRBV28 with TRBJ2-7; D is undetermined. CDR3 length: 13 residues. CDR1 is MDHEN and CDR2 is SYDVKM in the germline V gene. V was trimmed by 6 bases and J by 1 base, leaving 10 bases between them. The CDR3 bases are TGTGCCAGCAGGTCGTGTGTTTCCTACGAGCAGTACTTC. Its translation: CASRSCVSYEQYF.

This clonotype was observed a few times. The junction departs from germline at one end; a sequencing error may be responsible. This chain uses TRBV7-7 with TRBJ2-1; tentative D call: TRBD2 (5 bases). The CDR3 covers 13 residues. The germline V gene has CDR1 SSHAT and CDR2 FNYEAQ (reference sequence). DNA of the CDR3: TGTGCTAGCAGCTTAGCGAGAGCTGATGAGCAGTTCTTC. Its translation: CASSLARADEQFF. Complete variable domain (other parts from reference TRBV7-7 and TRBJ2-1): GAGVSQSPRYKVTKRGQDVTLRCDPISSHATLYWYQQALGQGPEFLTYFNYEAQPDKSGLPSDRFSAERPEGSISTLTIQRTEQRDSAMYRCASSLARADEQFFGPGTRLTVL.

The chain joins TRBV5-4 to TRBJ1-1; 7 bases fit TRBD1. Germline V lookup: CDR1 SGHNT, CDR2 YYREEE (reference sequence). V lost 4 bases and J lost 8; bases outside the gene matches: 8. This CDR3 spans 13 amino acids. CDR3 region: CASSIGTANEAFF. The CDR3 DNA is TGTGCCAGCAGCATCGGGACAGCGAACGAAGCTTTCTTT.

The V and J genes are TRBV5-4 and TRBJ1-1; no definite D call. Germline V gene lookup returns CDR1 SGHNT and CDR2 YYREEE (reference sequence). V was shortened by 4 bases and J by 7 bases, with 29 bases between the two germline ends. This CDR3 is built from 18 residues. The CDR3 sequence: CASSPRNLRPGTLGEAFF. DNA for the CDR3: TGTGCCAGCAGCCCTAGGAACTTAAGACCGGGAACACTAGGTGAAGCTTTCTTT.